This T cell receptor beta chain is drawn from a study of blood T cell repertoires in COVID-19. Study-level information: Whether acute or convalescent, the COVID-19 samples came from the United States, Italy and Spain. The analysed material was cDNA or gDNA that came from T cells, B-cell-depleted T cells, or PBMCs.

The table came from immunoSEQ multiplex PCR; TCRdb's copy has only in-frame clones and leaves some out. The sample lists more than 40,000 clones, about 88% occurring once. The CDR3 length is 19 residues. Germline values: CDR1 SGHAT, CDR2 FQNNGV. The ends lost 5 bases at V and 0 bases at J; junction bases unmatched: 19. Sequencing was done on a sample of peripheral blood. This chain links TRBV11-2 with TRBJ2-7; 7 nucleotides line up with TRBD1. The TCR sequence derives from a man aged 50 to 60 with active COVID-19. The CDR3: CASSPGWTTGDPLSYEQYF. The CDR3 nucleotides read TGTGCCAGCAGCCCCGGGTGGACAACAGGGGACCCCCTCTCCTACGAGCAGTACTTC.